This T cell receptor (beta chain) is from a study of Graves' ophthalmopathy and Graves' hyperthyroidism. Study-wide points: In predicting ophthalmopathy progression, the model reached over 70% sensitivity and roughly 74% specificity.

Hyperthyroidism patients were newly diagnosed, under 2 months' duration, aged 18 to 65. 10 ml of fresh blood yielded the PBMCs by density gradient. This clonotype appeared many times. What it binds is unknown. Researchers took RNA transcripts and amplified TCR beta CDR3 regions from them. An initial RT-PCR round employing HTBI primers preceded a second-round multiplex PCR. TCRdb used MiXCR to reprocess the multiplex PCR reads, holding one entry per CDR3 protein. The sample carries some 360,000 distinct CDR3 sequences, about a sixth recorded once. What was sequenced was peripheral blood. The receptor was derived from an adult woman with stable Graves' hyperthyroidism.

CDR3 in DNA: TGTGCCAGCAGCCCCGGGACACAGGTCTCCTACGAGCAGTACTTC. This sequence encodes CASSPGTQVSYEQYF. The J gene is TRBJ2-7, the V gene TRBV9; the D gene is possibly TRBD1 (6 bases). V lost 4 bases and J 0 bases, leaving 14 bases between the germline ends. The CDR3 is made up of 15 amino acids. In germline, CDR1 is SGDLS, CDR2 YYNGEE.